These 11 T cell receptor beta chains were sequenced from one sample in a study of blood T cells in healthy people across ages. A second about 6 to 12 cycle PCR used barcoded and J-beta primers. One entry per CDR3 protein results from TCRdb running MiXCR on the 5' RACE reads. The sample yields over 1,500,000 distinct CDR3 sequences, approximately 40% seen once. Sequenced: blood. Receptors were obtained from a human donor in good health.

The chain uses TRBV18 and TRBJ2-1, with 13 bases aligning to TRBD2. Germline assignment: CDR1 KGHSH and CDR2 LQKENI. The CDR3 sequence is 17 residues long. With V trimmed by 6 bases and J by 9 bases, 14 bases remained unmatched. DNA for the CDR3: TGTGCCAGCTCCCCTTCAAGGACTAGCGGGGGCTACCTTGAGCAGTTCTTC. Translated: CASSPSRTSGGYLEQFF.

The chain employs TRBV20-1 and TRBJ1-4; tentatively, D is TRBD1 (5 bases). V was trimmed by 5 bases and J by 2 bases, leaving 18 bases between them. Germline CDR1 reads DFQATT; CDR2 reads SNEGSKA (reference sequence). The CDR3 sequence is 16 residues long. Written as DNA, the CDR3 is TGCAGTGCTCCGGGGCACTCATCCGGGACTAATGAAAAACTGTTTTTT. Its translation is CSAPGHSSGTNEKLFF.

V gene TRBV4-3 combines with J gene TRBJ2-1; D remains unclear. The CDR3 consists of 17 residues. The germline V gene encodes CDR1 LGHNA and CDR2 YSLEER. V was shortened by 1 base and J by 0 bases, with 13 bases between the two germline ends. The CDR3 nucleotides are TGCGCCAGCAGCCAAGTAAGGGCAGGTCGCTCCTACAATGAGCAGTTCTTC. This encodes CASSQVRAGRSYNEQFF.

Many counts were recorded for this clonotype. The chain carries TRBV5-6 and TRBJ2-3; D remains ambiguous. CDR3 length: 14 amino acids. The V gene's germline CDR1 is SGHDT and CDR2 YYEEEE. The V end lost 0 bases, the J end lost 2 bases, and 7 bases lay between the germline ends. CDR3 sequence reads: CASSLDVNTDTQYF. Written as DNA, the CDR3 is TGTGCCAGCAGCTTGGACGTGAACACAGATACGCAGTATTTT.

J is TRBJ2-1 and V is TRBV6-1, with D perhaps TRBD1 (6 bases). This CDR3 has 17 residues. Germline V gene lookup returns CDR1 MNHNS and CDR2 SASEGT. V gave up 1 base and J gave up 7 bases, with 20 bases separating them. CDR3 in DNA: TGTGCCAGCAGTGAAGTCGGAGTGGGGGCCGAGACTAATGAGCAGTTCTTC. It codes for CASSEVGVGAETNEQFF.

The rearrangement links TRBV6-6 to TRBJ2-7; 7 nucleotides line up with TRBD1. There are 16 residues in the CDR3. Germline V gives CDR1 MNHNY, CDR2 SVGAGI (reference sequence). V gave up 5 bases and J gave up 0 bases; unmatched junction bases: 10. CDR3 DNA: TGTGCCAGCAGTGAGATGACAGGGTTAAGCTCCTACGAGCAGTACTTC. It specifies CASSEMTGLSSYEQYF.

This chain links TRBV29-1 with TRBJ1-1; 8 bases match TRBD1. Germline CDR1 SQVTM, CDR2 ANQGSEA. The V segment lost 4 bases and the J segment 1 base; nucleotides outside the gene matches: 5. This CDR3 contains 14 residues. The CDR3 region has the DNA TGCAGCGTTGTACAGGGGGAGAGGAACACTGAAGCTTTCTTT. The encoded protein is CSVVQGERNTEAFF.

The CDR3 here is CASSHGLADHNEQFF. The CDR3 nucleotides read TGCGCCAGCAGCCACGGACTAGCGGACCACAATGAGCAGTTCTTC. V and J are TRBV5-1 and TRBJ2-1; 10 positions match TRBD2. Germline V gene sequence: CDR1 SGHRS, CDR2 YFSETQ. V shed 4 bases, J shed 5 bases, and the junction held 6 bases outside the gene matches. The CDR3 extends over 15 amino acids. Based on the CDR3 plus reference TRBV5-1 and TRBJ2-1, the full variable domain is KAGVTQTPRYLIKTRGQQVTLSCSPISGHRSVSWYQQTPGQGLQFLFEYFSETQRNKGNFPGRFSGRQFSNSRSEMNVSTLELGDSALYLCASSHGLADHNEQFFGPGTRLTVL.

The chain is built from TRBV7-9 and TRBJ2-3; possible D gene TRBD1, 5 bases. Germline V gene lookup returns CDR1 SEHNR and CDR2 FQNEAQ (reference sequence). V was shortened by 11 bases and J by 0 bases, with 12 bases between the two germline ends. This CDR3 is built from 13 residues. CDR3 in DNA: TGTGCCCACAGGCCCTACAGCACAGATACGCAGTATTTT. Its protein product is CAHRPYSTDTQYF. The whole variable domain, filled in from reference TRBV7-9 and TRBJ2-3, reads DTGVSQNPRHKITKRGQNVTFRCDPISEHNRLYWYRQTLGQGPEFLTYFQNEAQLEKSRLLSDRFSAERPKGSFSTLEIQRTEQGDSAMYLCAHRPYSTDTQYFGPGTRLTVL.

The chain has TRBV29-1 and TRBJ2-3; tentatively, D is TRBD2 (7 bases). Germline CDR1 reads SQVTM; CDR2 reads ANQGSEA. Trimming removed 4 bases at V and 2 bases at J, with 13 bases between. The CDR3 extends over 14 amino acids. The CDR3 is CSVGRGGDTDTQYF. In DNA, the CDR3 is TGCAGCGTTGGTAGGGGGGGAGACACAGATACGCAGTATTTT.

This clonotype was seen a handful of times. This chain links TRBV5-1 with TRBJ2-2; D is uncertain. This CDR3 has 13 residues. Germline V gene data show CDR1 as SGHRS and CDR2 as YFSETQ. V lost 4 bases to trimming and J lost 8 bases, with 12 bases between them. CDR3 sequence reads: CASSEDGTGELFF. The CDR3 nucleotides read TGCGCCAGCAGCGAGGATGGAACTGGGGAGCTGTTTTTT.